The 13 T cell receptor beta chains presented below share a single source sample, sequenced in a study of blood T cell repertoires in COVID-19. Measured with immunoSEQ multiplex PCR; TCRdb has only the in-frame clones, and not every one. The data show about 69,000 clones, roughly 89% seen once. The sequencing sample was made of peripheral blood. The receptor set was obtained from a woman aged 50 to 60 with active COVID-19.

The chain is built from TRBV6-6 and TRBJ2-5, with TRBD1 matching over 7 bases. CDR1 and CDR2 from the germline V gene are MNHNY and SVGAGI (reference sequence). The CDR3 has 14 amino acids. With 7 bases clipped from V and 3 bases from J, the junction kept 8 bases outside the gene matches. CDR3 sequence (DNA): TGTGCCAGCAAAAGGGACAGACTTGAAGAGACCCAGTACTTC. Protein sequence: CASKRDRLEETQYF.

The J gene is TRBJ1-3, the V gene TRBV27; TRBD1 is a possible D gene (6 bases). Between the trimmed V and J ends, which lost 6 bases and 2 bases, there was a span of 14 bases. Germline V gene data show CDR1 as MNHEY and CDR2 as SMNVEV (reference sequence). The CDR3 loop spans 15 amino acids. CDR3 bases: TGTGCCAGCAGCATATTAGGGGGTCCTGGAAACACCATATATTTT. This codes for CASSILGGPGNTIYF.

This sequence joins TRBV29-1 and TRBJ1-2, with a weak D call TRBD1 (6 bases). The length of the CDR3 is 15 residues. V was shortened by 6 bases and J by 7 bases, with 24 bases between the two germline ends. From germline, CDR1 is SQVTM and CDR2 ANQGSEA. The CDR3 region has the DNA TGCAGCGTCCAACTAGTGCCTCCCCAGGGGAGTGGCTACACCTTC. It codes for CSVQLVPPQGSGYTF.

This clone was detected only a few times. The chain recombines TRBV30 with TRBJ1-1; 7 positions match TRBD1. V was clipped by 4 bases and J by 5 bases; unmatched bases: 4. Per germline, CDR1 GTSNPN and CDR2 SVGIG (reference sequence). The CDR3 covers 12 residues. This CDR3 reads CAWTPGGTEAFF. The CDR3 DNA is TGTGCCTGGACGCCAGGGGGGACTGAAGCTTTCTTT.

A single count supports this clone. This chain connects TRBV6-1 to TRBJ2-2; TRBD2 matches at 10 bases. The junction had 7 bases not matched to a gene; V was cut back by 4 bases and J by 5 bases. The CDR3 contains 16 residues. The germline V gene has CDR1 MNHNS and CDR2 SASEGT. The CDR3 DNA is TGTGCCAGCAGTGGATCACTAGCGGGAATTACCGGGGAGCTGTTTTTT. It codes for CASSGSLAGITGELFF.

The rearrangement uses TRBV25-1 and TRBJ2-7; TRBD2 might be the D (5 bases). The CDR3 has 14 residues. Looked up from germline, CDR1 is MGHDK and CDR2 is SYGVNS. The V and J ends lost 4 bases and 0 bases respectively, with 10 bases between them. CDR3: CASSASGSSYEQYF. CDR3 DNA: TGTGCCAGCAGTGCCAGCGGAAGCTCCTACGAGCAGTACTTC.

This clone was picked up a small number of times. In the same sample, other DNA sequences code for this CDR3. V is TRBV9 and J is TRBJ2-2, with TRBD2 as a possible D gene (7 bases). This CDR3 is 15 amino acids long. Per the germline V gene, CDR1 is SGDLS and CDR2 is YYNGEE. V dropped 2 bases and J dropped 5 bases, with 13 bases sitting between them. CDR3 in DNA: TGTGCCAGCAGCGTTGGCGGGGGCCGGACCGGGGAGCTGTTTTTT. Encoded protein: CASSVGGGRTGELFF. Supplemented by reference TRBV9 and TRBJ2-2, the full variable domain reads DSGVTQTPKHLITATGQRVTLRCSPRSGDLSVYWYQQSLDQGLQFLIQYYNGEERAKGNILERFSAQQFPDLHSELNLSSLELGDSALYFCASSVGGGRTGELFFGEGSRLTVL.

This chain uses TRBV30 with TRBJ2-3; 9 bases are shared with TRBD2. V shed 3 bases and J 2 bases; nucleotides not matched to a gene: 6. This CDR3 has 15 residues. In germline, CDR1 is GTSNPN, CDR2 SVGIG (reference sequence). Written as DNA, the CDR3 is TGTGCCTGGAGCGATCTAGCGGGGTACACAGATACGCAGTATTTT. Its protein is CAWSDLAGYTDTQYF.

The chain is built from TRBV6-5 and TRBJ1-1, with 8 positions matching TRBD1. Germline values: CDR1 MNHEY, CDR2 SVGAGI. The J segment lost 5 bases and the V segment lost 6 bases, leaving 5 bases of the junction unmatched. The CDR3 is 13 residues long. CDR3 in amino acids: CASRTGQATEAFF. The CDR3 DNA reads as TGTGCCAGCAGGACGGGACAGGCTACTGAAGCTTTCTTT.

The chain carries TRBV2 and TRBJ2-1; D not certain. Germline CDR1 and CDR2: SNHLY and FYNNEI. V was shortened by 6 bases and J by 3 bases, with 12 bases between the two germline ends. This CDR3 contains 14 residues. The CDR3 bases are TGTGCCAGCAGACTGAGGTCGAGCTACAATGAGCAGTTCTTC. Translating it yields CASRLRSSYNEQFF.

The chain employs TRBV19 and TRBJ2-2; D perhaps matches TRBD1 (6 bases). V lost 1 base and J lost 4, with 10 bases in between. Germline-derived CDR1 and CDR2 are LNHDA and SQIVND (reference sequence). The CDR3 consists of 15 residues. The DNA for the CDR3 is TGTGCCAGTAGTATAGTCACAGGGCCCACCGGGGAGCTGTTTTTT. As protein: CASSIVTGPTGELFF.

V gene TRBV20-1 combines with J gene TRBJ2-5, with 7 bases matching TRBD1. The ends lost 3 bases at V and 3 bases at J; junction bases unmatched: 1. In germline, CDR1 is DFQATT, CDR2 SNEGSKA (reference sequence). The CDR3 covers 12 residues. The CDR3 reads CSASDREETQYF. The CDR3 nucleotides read TGCAGTGCTAGTGACAGGGAAGAGACCCAGTACTTC.

The CDR3 nucleotides are TGCGCCAGCAGCTTGGACAGCTATGGCTACACCTTC. Translation: CASSLDSYGYTF. This chain connects TRBV5-1 to TRBJ1-2; D gene ambiguous. Per the germline V gene, CDR1 is SGHRS and CDR2 is YFSETQ. The germline V and J ends were trimmed by 0 bases and 4 bases, with 4 bases remaining between them. The CDR3 consists of 12 residues.